This is a list of T cell receptor beta chains from one sample in a study of T cells expressing NK-cell markers. TCRdb reanalyzed the 5' RACE reads, giving one entry per CDR3 protein sequence and no DNA. The listing records roughly 350,000 distinct CDR3 sequences. The sample taken for sequencing was blood T cells: a sorted CD56 or NKG2C T cell subset, CD4+ or CD8+ T cells, or bulk PBMC T cells (not recorded which). The receptors shown here come from a man between 18 and 69 years old in good health. The CDR3 runs from the conserved cysteine through the conserved F or W. The order of the fields is J gene, V gene, CDR3 protein.

TRBJ1-5	TRBV28	CASSQGQGLLSQPQHF
TRBJ2-3	TRBV12-3/TRBV12-4	CASSFIRTPTDTQYF
TRBJ1-5	TRBV6-1	CASNTPWVDQPQHF
TRBJ1-6	TRBV9	CASSVAGVNSPLHF
TRBJ1-2	TRBV28	CASSLRQGAGYGYTF
TRBJ1-2	TRBV6-6	CASSSGSYGYTF
TRBJ1-4	TRBV7-6	CASSYNVGSNEKLFF
TRBJ2-3	TRBV7-2	CASSLRQGIADTQYF
TRBJ2-1	TRBV6-5	CASSYSKSAGGEQFF
TRBJ1-2	TRBV20-1	CSASDGGPYGYTF
TRBJ2-1	TRBV6-1	CASRPPGTSGYNEQFF
TRBJ2-3	TRBV9	CASSVGISGLSTDTQYF
TRBJ2-7	TRBV6-1	CASSEWGISYEQYF
TRBJ1-1	TRBV5-1	CASSRGQGAIIEAFF
TRBJ2-3	TRBV27	CASRAVGLAGEKYPDTQYF
TRBJ2-5	TRBV7-2	CASSLRRGETQYF
TRBJ2-1	TRBV14	CASSQDVVAPEQFF
TRBJ2-7	TRBV29-1	CSASNRGLYEQYF
TRBJ2-7	TRBV7-9	CASSPGLGPLVEQYF
TRBJ1-5	TRBV5-1	CASSPPPLGGGQPQHF
TRBJ2-2	TRBV11-3	CASSPTSGGSGTGELFF
TRBJ2-2	TRBV5-1	CASSPDTSKPTGELFF
TRBJ2-1	TRBV27	CASSHFPGSSSYNEQFF
TRBJ2-5	TRBV7-2	CASSVRTGQQETQYF
TRBJ2-4	TRBV3-1	CASSHTSGGIAKNIQYF
TRBJ2-5	TRBV20-1	CSARGIGRGGETQYF
TRBJ1-1	TRBV5-1	CASSLEGTGSRTEAFF
TRBJ2-5	TRBV2	CASRHSTGNQETQYF